The present T cell receptor (beta chain) was sequenced within a study of shared clonotypes between healthy human individuals. Whole-study findings and limits: Since donors were few, the genetic and exposure-history diversity represented was limited.

CD8 cells classed as naive were CD45RO-negative and positively selected for CCR7, excluding terminally differentiated effector memory CD45RA+ cells. Details on this clone: Its antigen is not identified. Other DNA sequences from this sample encode an identical CDR3 as well.

Some clones are missing from TCRdb's copy, which holds only in-frame ones; the method was immunoSEQ multiplex PCR. This sample has some 2.1 million clones, with roughly 95% found just once. Germline assignment: CDR1 KGHSH and CDR2 LQKENI. This CDR3 comprises 13 residues. Trimming pared 2 bases from V and 5 bases from J, leaving 9 bases between. The receptor comes from a man aged 18 to 29 in good health. Some clones in this sample may be carry-over from other donors' samples. Sequenced material: naive CD8+ T cells from PBMCs. The genes are TRBV18 and TRBJ2-5; a weak D match, TRBD2 (5 bases). CDR3 in amino acids: CASSPDRGETQYF. The CDR3 DNA reads TGTGCCAGCTCACCAGACCGCGGGGAGACCCAGTACTTC. Together with reference TRBV18 and TRBJ2-5, the CDR3 gives the full variable domain: NAGVMQNPRHLVRRRGQEARLRCSPMKGHSHVYWYRQLPEEGLKFMVYLQKENIIDESGMPKERFSAEFPKEGPSILRIQQVVRGDSAAYFCASSPDRGETQYFGPGTRLLVL.